This T cell receptor (beta chain) was identified during a study of T-cell memory formation after mild COVID-19. In TCRdb, the 5' RACE reads were re-called with MiXCR into one record per CDR3 protein. The data hold tens of thousands of distinct CDR3 sequences, with over 13% observed a single time. The germline CDR1 and CDR2 sequences are LNHNV and YYDKDF (reference sequence). V lost 0 bases, J lost 1 base, and 7 bases lay in between. The CDR3 totals 15 residues. This clonotype was picked up a small number of times. This sequence joins TRBV15 and TRBJ1-5; no reliable D call. Sequencing was performed on PBMCs or a T cell subset sorted from them (not recorded which). The receptor's source is a man in his late teens or twenties who had mild COVID-19 (a few samples of this study predate the infection). Cell type and time point are not known. Here the CDR3 reads CATSRERLSNQPQHF. The CDR3 coding sequence is TGTGCCACCAGCAGAGAAAGGTTAAGCAATCAGCCCCAGCATTTT.